The 28 T cell receptor beta chains listed next were all sequenced from one sample in a study of OX40 agonist ivuxolimab in advanced cancers. Library prep was done by the immunoSEQ multiplex PCR assay. TCRdb mirrors the immuneACCESS table, restricted to in-frame sequences. Some clones are absent from its copies; in checked studies, under half trace to an unresolved V gene, and the reason for the others is unknown. A total of about 12,000 clones appear in this sample, over 80% of them only once. The top ten hold roughly 20% of the sample. This material consisted of CD4+ or CD8+ T cells sorted from blood, taken in a trial of the OX40 agonist ivuxolimab. Source of these receptors: an adult with an advanced solid tumor such as melanoma, head and neck, liver or kidney cancer.

V usage is TRBV27 and J usage is TRBJ2-1, with D unresolved. Trimming left V 2 bases short and J 2 bases short, with 13 bases between. Germline-derived CDR1 and CDR2 are MNHEY and SMNVEV (reference sequence). This CDR3 is 16 amino acids long. The CDR3 DNA sequence: TGTGCCAGCAGTTTAAGGGCACGGGCCACCTACAATGAGCAGTTCTTC. This gives the protein CASSLRARATYNEQFF.

This chain connects TRBV5-5 to TRBJ2-7, with D perhaps matching TRBD1 (6 bases). Germline CDR1 and CDR2: SGHKS and YYEKEE (reference sequence). The CDR3 loop spans 14 amino acids. V was pared by 3 bases and J by 4 bases, with 14 bases between. The CDR3 region is CASSYLQGAYEQYF. CDR3 bases: TGTGCCAGCAGCTATTTACAGGGAGCTTACGAGCAGTACTTC.

The J gene is TRBJ2-3, the V gene TRBV15; the D gene is possibly TRBD1 (6 bases). This CDR3 contains 15 residues. Deletions cut 4 bases from V and 2 bases from J, with 13 bases between. Germline-derived CDR1 and CDR2 are LNHNV and YYDKDF (reference sequence). In nucleotides, the CDR3 is TGTGCCACCAGCATGCAGGGGCCACTCACAGATACGCAGTATTTT. As protein: CATSMQGPLTDTQYF.

This chain links TRBV10-3 with TRBJ1-1; D remains ambiguous. Germline CDR1 ENHRY, CDR2 SYGVKD. CDR3 length equals 12 residues. Trimming left V 4 bases short and J 3 bases short, with 6 bases between. This CDR3 is CAISASYTEAFF. In DNA, the CDR3 is TGTGCCATCAGTGCGTCGTACACTGAAGCTTTCTTT.

V and J are TRBV5-1 and TRBJ2-7; 9 bases fit TRBD1. CDR1 is SGHRS and CDR2 is YFSETQ in the germline V gene. Trimming at V came to 6 bases and at J to 5 bases, leaving 12 bases not matched to a gene. The CDR3 is 15 amino acids. The CDR3 coding sequence is TGCGCCAGCACCATATCACAGGGGGCGCGGAACGAGCAGTACTTC. Its translation is CASTISQGARNEQYF.

A few counts support this clone. V gene TRBV30 combines with J gene TRBJ1-5; D unresolved. This CDR3 has 13 amino acids. Germline values: CDR1 GTSNPN, CDR2 SVGIG (reference sequence). V was trimmed by 1 base and J by 0 bases, leaving 4 bases between them. The DNA for the CDR3 is TGTGCCTGGAGTGAGGATAGCAATCAGCCCCAGCATTTT. Translation: CAWSEDSNQPQHF.

As regards this clone: The junction does not match germline at one end; this may be a read error. The V gene is TRBV5-3, the J gene TRBJ1-2, with a possible D match to TRBD1 (6 bases). TRBV5-3 qualifies as an ORF whose function is uncertain. The CDR3 runs 15 residues. In DNA form, the CDR3 reads TGTGCCAGCAGCTTGTTCTCAGGGGCTAACTATGGCTACACCTTC. Residues: CASSLFSGANYGYTF.

As to this clone: A read error may account for a junction end that differs from germline. The chain is built from TRBV7-9 and TRBJ2-7; D remains unclear. Germline lookup yields CDR1 SEHNR and CDR2 FQNEAQ (reference sequence). The length of the CDR3 is 13 residues. The DNA of the CDR3 is TGTGCCAGCAGTTTAGGGTCAGTCCACGAGCAGTACTTC. As protein: CASSLGSVHEQYF. The variable domain in full, completed from reference TRBV7-9 and TRBJ2-7, reads DTGVSQNPRHKITKRGQNVTFRCDPISEHNRLYWYRQTLGQGPEFLTYFQNEAQLEKSRLLSDRFSAERPKGSFSTLEIQRTEQGDSAMYLCASSLGSVHEQYFGPGTRLTVT.

The chain is built from TRBV5-4 and TRBJ2-1, with 14 nucleotides matching TRBD2. The CDR3 contains 19 residues. CDR1 is SGHNT and CDR2 is YYREEE in the germline V gene (reference sequence). The ends lost 0 bases at V and 4 bases at J; junction bases unmatched: 9. CDR3: CASSLGGTSGREFYNEQFF. The CDR3 DNA reads as TGTGCCAGCAGCTTGGGTGGGACTAGCGGGAGAGAATTTTACAATGAGCAGTTCTTC.

The chain joins TRBV7-6 to TRBJ1-4, with 10 bases identical to TRBD1. Germline values: CDR1 SGHVS, CDR2 FNYEAQ. The CDR3 loop spans 20 amino acids. Trimming at V came to 1 base and at J to 0 bases, leaving 11 bases not matched to a gene. CDR3: CASSLGIPSGQGATNEKLFF. For the CDR3, the DNA is TGTGCCAGCAGCTTAGGGATACCGTCAGGACAGGGGGCAACTAATGAAAAACTGTTTTTT.

The chain couples TRBV9 to TRBJ2-3; possible D gene TRBD2, 6 bases. The CDR3 spans 13 residues. The V end was cut by 3 bases, the J end by 2 bases, with 7 bases between. The germline gives CDR1 SGDLS, CDR2 YYNGEE. CDR3 sequence (DNA): TGTGCCAGCAGCGCGGGAGCCACAGATACGCAGTATTTT. Translating it yields CASSAGATDTQYF.

This clone was picked up a small number of times. This rearrangement joins TRBV6-5 to TRBJ1-2; TRBD1 agrees at 10 bases. Germline CDR1 and CDR2: MNHEY and SVGAGI. Trimming cost V 6 bases and J 4 bases; bases outside gene matches: 8. This CDR3 spans 15 amino acids. CDR3 protein: CASSPWTGGGYGYTF. CDR3 nucleotide sequence: TGTGCCAGCAGCCCTTGGACAGGGGGAGGCTATGGCTACACCTTC.

The sample holds one count of this clone. The chain uses TRBV5-7 and TRBJ2-5; D unresolved. TRBV5-7 is assigned to the ORF class and has an uncertain function. The CDR3 runs 15 residues. V was cut by 0 bases and J by 5 bases, with 14 bases left in between. The DNA of the CDR3 is TGTGCCAGCAGCTTGGAAGGTTGGATGGGGGAGACCCAGTACTTC. It specifies CASSLEGWMGETQYF.

This clone showed up just once. This chain joins TRBV11-3 and TRBJ2-1; tentative D call: TRBD2 (5 bases). The CDR3 contains 13 residues. Trimming removed 5 bases from V and 6 bases from J, with 11 bases in between. CDR1 is SGHNT and CDR2 is YENEEA in the germline V gene. This CDR3 reads CASSLLLGNEQFF. In DNA form, the CDR3 reads TGTGCCAGCAGCCTTTTACTAGGCAATGAGCAGTTCTTC.

V gene TRBV28 combines with J gene TRBJ1-1; no definite D call. The CDR3 runs to 12 residues. The V gene's germline CDR1 is MDHEN and CDR2 SYDVKM. The germline V and J ends were trimmed by 5 bases and 12 bases, with 16 bases remaining between them. CDR3 nucleotide sequence: TGTGCCAGCAGTCGGACGGCTCTGGTCTCTTTCTTT. It specifies CASSRTALVSFF.

A word on this clone: A far larger clone is just one base off, so this is likely a read error. The chain carries TRBV27 and TRBJ2-7; D is perhaps TRBD1 (6 bases). The CDR3 runs to 14 residues. Trimming took 2 bases from V and 5 from J, leaving 13 bases between them. CDR1 and CDR2 (germline): MNHEY, SMNVEV (reference sequence). The CDR3 nucleotides read TGTGCCAGCAGTTTACAACTAGGGGGTGACGAGCAGTACTTC. Protein product: CASSLQLGGDEQYF.

The chain carries TRBV27 and TRBJ1-1; D remains unclear. The length of the CDR3 is 13 residues. Trimming cost V 6 bases and J 4 bases, with 12 bases left between them. Germline values: CDR1 MNHEY, CDR2 SMNVEV (reference sequence). CDR3 residues: CASSWRSRTEAFF. The CDR3 nucleotides read TGTGCCAGCAGCTGGCGCTCCCGCACTGAAGCTTTCTTT.

The rearrangement links TRBV9 to TRBJ2-4; 12 bases line up with TRBD1. The germline gives CDR1 SGDLS, CDR2 YYNGEE. The CDR3 contains 14 residues. With V trimmed by 6 bases and J by 7 bases, 5 bases remained unmatched. The CDR3 bases are TGTGCCAGCACCCTCGGGACAGGGGGCAACATTCAGTACTTC. This translates into CASTLGTGGNIQYF. Complete variable domain (other parts from reference TRBV9 and TRBJ2-4): DSGVTQTPKHLITATGQRVTLRCSPRSGDLSVYWYQQSLDQGLQFLIQYYNGEERAKGNILERFSAQQFPDLHSELNLSSLELGDSALYFCASTLGTGGNIQYFGAGTRLSVL.

This clone is deemed large (0.1 to 1%). The rearrangement links TRBV27 to TRBJ2-7, with 11 bases lining up with TRBD2. Germline lookup yields CDR1 MNHEY and CDR2 SMNVEV (reference sequence). Trimming cost V 5 bases and J 2 bases; bases outside gene matches: 2. The CDR3 sequence is 14 residues long. CDR3 DNA: TGTGCCAGCAGTATAGCGGGAGGGGCCTACGAGCAGTACTTC. Translating gives CASSIAGGAYEQYF.

This CDR3 reads CASSSSGPYEQYF. Here the CDR3 DNA reads TGTGCCAGCAGTTCTAGCGGCCCCTACGAGCAGTACTTC. The rearrangement links TRBV6-9 to TRBJ2-7; 7 positions match TRBD2. Germline V gives CDR1 MNHGY, CDR2 SVAAGI. Trimming cost V 4 bases and J 2 bases; bases outside gene matches: 2. The CDR3 has 13 amino acids.

The CDR3 DNA follows: TGTGCCAGCAGTTTAGGGTCAGTCCACGAGCAGTACTTC. Its protein is CASSLGSVHEQYF. The chain has TRBV6-1 and TRBJ2-7; D is ambiguous. The length of the CDR3 is 13 residues. Germline V CDR1 and CDR2: MNHNS, SASEGT. The V end was cut by 5 bases, the J end by 5 bases, with 13 bases between.

In DNA, the CDR3 is TGTGCCAGCAGCTTAGGAGCGGGGGGCAATCAGCCCCAGCATTTT. It yields the protein CASSLGAGGNQPQHF. This rearrangement joins TRBV11-3 to TRBJ1-5, with a weak D call TRBD1 (5 bases). CDR3 length: 15 residues. Trimming cost V 1 base and J 2 bases, with 9 bases left between them. Germline loops: CDR1 SGHNT, CDR2 YENEEA.

The chain has TRBV5-8 and TRBJ1-5; possibly TRBD1 for D (6 bases). V was clipped by 0 bases and J by 6 bases, with 13 bases between them. CDR1 SGHTS and CDR2 YDEGEE come from the germline V gene. CDR3 length equals 15 residues. As DNA, the CDR3 is TGTGCCAGCAGCTTGGAAGGGACATCGAGTCAGCCCCAGCATTTT. It yields the protein CASSLEGTSSQPQHF. Using reference TRBV5-8 and TRBJ1-5 for the parts outside the CDR3, the full variable domain is EAGVTQSPTHLIKTRGQQATLRCSPISGHTSVYWYQQALGLGLQFLLWYDEGEERNRGNFPPRFSGRQFPNYSSELNVNALELEDSALYLCASSLEGTSSQPQHFGDGTRLSIL.

The chain couples TRBV28 to TRBJ2-5; 11 bases agree with TRBD2. V was clipped by 2 bases and J by 5 bases; unmatched bases: 7. The CDR3 length is 16 residues. Germline V gene sequence: CDR1 MDHEN, CDR2 SYDVKM. In DNA, the CDR3 is TGTGCCAGCAGTTTAGTAGCGGGAGGGCCCGGGGAGACCCAGTACTTC. Translated, it gives CASSLVAGGPGETQYF.

The chain employs TRBV15 and TRBJ2-3, with TRBD1 identical over 8 bases. CDR1 is LNHNV, CDR2 YYDKDF, per germline (reference sequence). This CDR3 region has 17 residues. The V and J ends lost 0 bases and 3 bases, in that order; junction bases with no gene match: 8. The CDR3 sequence: CATSRDGATGVTDTQYF. The CDR3, as DNA: TGTGCCACCAGCAGAGATGGGGCGACAGGGGTAACAGATACGCAGTATTTT.

In this sample, this clone turned up once. This chain uses TRBV25-1 with TRBJ2-1; D is perhaps TRBD1 or TRBD2 (6 bases each). The CDR3 is made up of 13 amino acids. Germline V gene data show CDR1 as MGHDK and CDR2 as SYGVNS. V was shortened by 3 bases and J by 6 bases, with 9 bases between the two germline ends. The CDR3 region has the DNA TGTGCCAGCAGTGAGGGGGGCCTCAATGAGCAGTTCTTC. Translated, it gives CASSEGGLNEQFF.

The rearrangement uses TRBV12-5 and TRBJ2-3; unclear D gene. The CDR3 runs 15 residues. With 2 bases removed from V and 2 bases from J, the gap between germline ends came to 11 bases. Germline V gene data show CDR1 as LGHNT and CDR2 as FRNRAP. The CDR3 loop reads CASGLSDTSTDTQYF. Written as DNA, the CDR3 is TGTGCTAGTGGTTTGTCCGATACATCCACAGATACGCAGTATTTT.

This chain connects TRBV7-6 to TRBJ2-7; D may match TRBD1 or TRBD2 (6 bases each). The ends were cut back, 6 bases at V and 7 bases at J, with 16 bases in the middle. The CDR3 length is 13 residues. Germline V gives CDR1 SGHVS, CDR2 FNYEAQ. This chain's CDR3 is CASSRKGGGEQYF. The CDR3 DNA follows: TGTGCCAGCAGTCGAAAGGGGGGTGGAGAGCAGTACTTC.